This T cell receptor beta chain is from a study of blood T cell repertoires in COVID-19. Study-wide background: Italy, Spain and the United States were the sources of the convalescent and acute COVID-19 samples. In each case, the material was cDNA or gDNA derived from T cells, B-cell-depleted T cells, or PBMCs.

CDR1 is SGHRS and CDR2 is YFSETQ in the germline V gene. There are 16 residues in the CDR3. Losses at the gene ends were 4 bases for V and 3 bases for J; bases not matched to a gene: 10. In the authors' methods: Counts of nucleated cells, estimated from reference gene primer amplification, were obtained. Repertoires were generated with immunoSEQ multiplex PCR, while TCRdb's copy carries only in-frame clones and drops some. V and J calls and clone size come straight from that table; D and trimming were deduced from the DNA. The profile covers over 65,000 clones, with roughly 90% appearing a single time and 0.75% to 0.8% taken by the ten largest.

The origin of this receptor is an elderly woman with acute or convalescent COVID-19. The sample taken for sequencing was peripheral blood. This sequence joins TRBV5-1 and TRBJ2-3; 8 bases fit TRBD1. CDR3 sequence (DNA): TGCGCCAGCAGCCATTATTGGACAGGGACTACAGATACGCAGTATTTT. The encoded protein is CASSHYWTGTTDTQYF.